This is a list of T cell receptor beta chains from one sample in a study of CD8 T cells in ankylosing spondylitis. TCRdb fed the 5' RACE reads into MiXCR, producing one record per CDR3 protein. The sample includes around 330,000 distinct CDR3 sequences, approximately 10% of them seen just once. The sequenced sample was blood, either unsorted or a sorted T cell fraction (not recorded which). These receptors were obtained from a female donor with ankylosing spondylitis or in good health (not recorded which). The CDR3 runs from the conserved cysteine through the conserved F or W. Fields, in order: J gene, D gene, clone size, V gene, CDR3 protein, CDR3 DNA. The D gene is left open where the match is weak. Where a row states a size, it is once, few, many or the class of an expanded clone; other rows omit it.

j_call: TRBJ2-1; d_call: .; clone_size: many; v_call: TRBV20-1; cdr3_aa: CSATQWDRAYNEQFF; cdr3_nt: TGCAGTGCTACTCAGTGGGACCGGGCCTACAATGAGCAGTTCTTC
j_call: TRBJ2-3; d_call: .; clone_size: .; v_call: TRBV29-1; cdr3_aa: CSVGTGTDTQYF; cdr3_nt: TGCAGCGTTGGAACAGGGACAGATACGCAGTATTTT
j_call: TRBJ1-2; d_call: TRBD1; clone_size: many; v_call: TRBV9; cdr3_aa: CASSVQGVDYGYTF; cdr3_nt: TGTGCCAGCAGCGTTCAGGGGGTGGATTATGGCTACACCTTC
j_call: TRBJ2-7; d_call: .; clone_size: many; v_call: TRBV5-1; cdr3_aa: CASSTGSQGNYEQYF; cdr3_nt: TGCGCCAGCAGCACGGGTTCACAGGGAAACTACGAGCAGTACTTC
j_call: TRBJ2-1; d_call: TRBD1; clone_size: many; v_call: TRBV29-1; cdr3_aa: CSSSGTGGTRSYNEQFF; cdr3_nt: TGCAGCTCTTCCGGGACAGGGGGTACCCGCTCCTACAATGAGCAGTTCTTC
j_call: TRBJ2-3; d_call: .; clone_size: few; v_call: TRBV28; cdr3_aa: CASSLLPSTDTQYF; cdr3_nt: TGTGCCAGCAGTTTATTGCCCAGCACAGATACGCAGTATTTT
j_call: TRBJ1-5; d_call: TRBD1; clone_size: .; v_call: TRBV19; cdr3_aa: CASNRDRGLNQPQHF; cdr3_nt: TGTGCCAGTAACCGGGACAGGGGACTCAATCAGCCCCAGCATTTT
j_call: TRBJ2-2; d_call: TRBD1; clone_size: .; v_call: TRBV5-1; cdr3_aa: CASSKGQGASGELFF; cdr3_nt: TGCGCCAGCAGCAAGGGACAGGGGGCTTCCGGGGAGCTGTTTTTT
j_call: TRBJ2-3; d_call: TRBD1; clone_size: .; v_call: TRBV15; cdr3_aa: CATSGGTASTDTQYF; cdr3_nt: TGTGCCACCAGCGGTGGGACAGCTAGCACAGATACGCAGTATTTT
j_call: TRBJ1-5; d_call: TRBD1; clone_size: .; v_call: TRBV12-3/TRBV12-4; cdr3_aa: CASSWTGSDQPQHF; cdr3_nt: TGTGCCAGCAGCTGGACAGGGTCCGACCAGCCCCAGCATTTT
j_call: TRBJ2-7; d_call: .; clone_size: many; v_call: TRBV27; cdr3_aa: CASSTGILYEQYF; cdr3_nt: TGTGCCAGCAGTACCGGGATCCTTTACGAGCAGTACTTC
j_call: TRBJ2-7; d_call: .; clone_size: few; v_call: TRBV20-1; cdr3_aa: CSAAPTWTATGYEQYF; cdr3_nt: TGCAGTGCAGCCCCTACGTGGACAGCCACCGGATACGAGCAGTACTTC
j_call: TRBJ1-6; d_call: .; clone_size: many; v_call: TRBV20-1; cdr3_aa: CSARAQGYGSPLHF; cdr3_nt: TGCAGTGCTAGAGCGCAGGGATATGGCTCACCCCTCCACTTT
j_call: TRBJ2-5; d_call: TRBD1; clone_size: .; v_call: TRBV12-3/TRBV12-4; cdr3_aa: CASSSSGSTGVDWKTQYF; cdr3_nt: TGTGCCAGCAGTTCTTCAGGGTCGACAGGGGTGGATTGGAAGACCCAGTACTTC
j_call: TRBJ2-1; d_call: TRBD2; clone_size: few; v_call: TRBV20-1; cdr3_aa: CSAVTSGRASYNEQFF; cdr3_nt: TGCAGTGCTGTGACTAGCGGGAGGGCTTCCTACAATGAGCAGTTCTTC
j_call: TRBJ1-4; d_call: .; clone_size: many; v_call: TRBV5-1; cdr3_aa: CASSSGQLKDEKLFF; cdr3_nt: TGCGCCAGCAGCTCTGGACAGTTGAAGGATGAAAAACTGTTTTTT
j_call: TRBJ2-1; d_call: .; clone_size: .; v_call: TRBV30; cdr3_aa: CAWSGLVGQFF; cdr3_nt: TGTGCCTGGAGTGGGCTAGTCGGGCAGTTCTTC
j_call: TRBJ2-1; d_call: .; clone_size: many; v_call: TRBV20-1; cdr3_aa: CSASLTSYNEQFF; cdr3_nt: TGCAGTGCTAGCCTCACCTCCTACAATGAGCAGTTCTTC
j_call: TRBJ2-2; d_call: .; clone_size: .; v_call: TRBV5-1; cdr3_aa: CASSWGQGKYTGELFF; cdr3_nt: TGCGCCAGCAGCTGGGGGCAGGGGAAGTACACCGGGGAGCTGTTTTTT